This T cell receptor beta chain was identified in a study of CXCR3-negative and CXCR3-positive naive CD8 T cells. Study-wide context: Summed over all libraries, TRB reads came to 110 million to 150 million, with about 1.5 +/- 0.3 million per library. Study results and limitations: Expression of CXCR3 was partially reduced after cryopreservation, and fresh PBMCs were used in most assays.

Triplicate roughly 300,000-cell sorts were made of each CD8+ T cell subset. About this clonotype: Its antigen is undetermined.

TRB cDNA libraries were made by UMI-labeled 5' RACE. After re-calling the 5' RACE reads, TCRdb lists one entry per CDR3 protein, DNA absent. The listing records over 55,000 distinct CDR3 sequences. The source material was memory CD8+ T cells from blood. This sequence was found in a human donor in good health. Some clones in this sample may be carry-over from other donors' samples.

The CDR3 is CASRVGRAIPSIEAFF. The rearrangement links TRBV25-1 to TRBJ1-1. This CDR3 comprises 16 residues. Germline CDR1 MGHDK, CDR2 SYGVNS.